This TCR beta chain was sequenced in a study of T cell repertoires in cytomegalovirus infection (dated by TCRdb to the late 2010s). Background for the entire study: The HLA type of each donor mattered for the analysis, because public TCR beta signatures pointed to carriage of CMV infection along with the matching HLA type. Points the paper makes about the study in general: The ex vivo response was dominated by HLA-C-restricted CMV-specific TCR beta clonotypes, and the single most frequent clonotype in two of eight donors was supplied by these HLA-C-restricted clonotypes. Cumulative frequency of public TCR beta family members discriminated carriers of CMV infection plus the relevant HLA type in this cohort and an independent roughly 350-donor cohort.

This clonotype was recorded a few times. No antigen is known for it. No base qualities exist here, and no much larger clone lies one base off it. The CDR3 covers 15 residues, taking in both the cysteine and the phenylalanine. CDR3 DNA only is kept here, 45 bases in frame from base 1. The trim is 5 bases for V and 4 bases for J, with a gap of 17 bases between the germline ends. CDR1 is given as SGHAT and CDR2 as FQNNGV, both from the germline V gene. The sequencer was an Illumina HiSeq 1500. TCRdb reran the public reads through fastp at Q25 and MiXCR, keeping productive beta chains. Merged by CDR3 protein, the rows form single entries marked with the most common genes and DNA. In this sample the table shows some 180,000 distinct CDR3 sequences, about 15% of which occur a single time. Of the sample, about 25% falls within the top ten clones.

Here the chain combines TRBV11-2 and TRBJ1-1; TRBD1 is a possible D gene, resting on 6 matching bases. The source material was CD8+ T cells from PBMCs. This TCR came from a human donor in good health (CMV status not recorded). Some clones in this sample may be carry-over from other donors' samples. The bases are TGTGCCAGCAGCCCCCGAGAGGGGGGGGGCACTGAAGCTTTCTTT. Translated, it reads CASSPREGGGTEAFF.